The rows below give T cell receptor beta chains drawn from one sample of a study of T-cell memory formation after mild COVID-19. TCRdb ran MiXCR on the 5' RACE reads and lists one entry per CDR3 protein. Among roughly 610,000 distinct CDR3 sequences listed, roughly 17% were seen once. Sequencing used PBMCs or a T cell subset sorted from them (not recorded which). The receptor set was obtained from an adult woman who had mild COVID-19 (a few samples of this study predate the infection). Cell type and time point are not known. CDR3s include the opening cysteine and the closing phenylalanine or tryptophan. A D gene is named only where the DNA matches it firmly. The listing skips clone size in some rows; elsewhere it reads once, few, many or a size class.

d_gene	abundance	v_gene	j_gene	CDR3aa	CDR3nt
TRBD2	.	TRBV4-1	TRBJ2-6	CASITHLRETGSGANVLTF	TGCGCCAGCATCACACACCTGCGGGAGACTGGCTCTGGGGCCAACGTCCTGACTTTC
.	.	TRBV5-1	TRBJ2-1	CASSLYGADEQFF	TGCGCCAGCAGCTTGTACGGGGCGGATGAGCAGTTCTTC
.	once	TRBV3-1	TRBJ2-5	CASSLGTHQETQYF	TGTGCCAGCAGCCTCGGGACACATCAAGAGACCCAGTACTTC
.	.	TRBV6-6	TRBJ2-3	CASSYELAATDTQYF	TGTGCCAGCAGTTACGAGCTAGCTGCCACAGATACGCAGTATTTT
.	.	TRBV6-2/TRBV6-3	TRBJ1-2	CASSYPHDGLGSDYGCTF	TGTGCCAGCAGTTACCCGCATGATGGTCTAGGGAGTGACTATGGCTGCACCTTC
TRBD1	few	TRBV7-6	TRBJ2-6	CASSLTGFSGANVLTF	TGTGCCAGCAGTTTGACAGGGTTCTCTGGGGCCAACGTCCTGACTTTC
TRBD2	few	TRBV7-6	TRBJ2-5	CASSFSSGGTETQYF	TGTGCCAGCAGTTTCTCAAGCGGGGGTACAGAGACCCAGTACTTC
.	.	TRBV21-1	TRBJ2-5	CASSNGVGETQYF	TGTGCCAGCAGCAACGGAGTAGGGGAGACCCAGTACTTC
.	few	TRBV7-2	TRBJ2-5	CASSLAGRRQTQYF	TGTGCCAGCAGCTTAGCGGGCAGGAGGCAGACCCAGTACTTC
.	.	TRBV9	TRBJ1-1	CASSVTRAGEAFF	TGTGCCAGCAGCGTAACTAGGGCAGGGGAAGCTTTCTTT
TRBD2	.	TRBV7-9	TRBJ2-1	CASSPVAGGQQFF	TGTGCCAGCAGCCCAGTAGCGGGAGGTCAGCAGTTCTTC
.	.	TRBV7-9	TRBJ2-3	CASTQGDTQYF	TGTGCCAGCACCCAAGGGGATACGCAGTATTTT
.	.	TRBV3-1	TRBJ1-2	CASSQWGPGHGYTF	TGTGCCAGCAGCCAATGGGGGCCAGGACATGGCTACACCTTC
.	.	TRBV7-2	TRBJ2-7	CASSLRTAPYEQYF	TGTGCCAGCAGCTTACGGACAGCCCCCTACGAGCAGTACTTC
.	.	TRBV7-2	TRBJ2-5	CASSPLAGKRGETQYF	TGTGCCAGCAGCCCCTTGGCAGGGAAAAGGGGGGAGACCCAGTACTTC
TRBD2	.	TRBV20-1	TRBJ2-3	CSARGGGRKGDTQYF	TGCAGTGCTAGAGGAGGCGGGAGGAAAGGAGATACGCAGTATTTT
.	few	TRBV12-3/TRBV12-4	TRBJ1-5	CASSLGEPQHF	TGTGCCAGCAGTTTGGGGGAGCCCCAGCATTTT
.	many	TRBV5-1	TRBJ2-5	CASSGGTAQETQYF	TGCGCCAGCAGCGGAGGGACAGCTCAAGAGACCCAGTACTTC
.	.	TRBV20-1	TRBJ1-1	CSAWGQGQAFF	TGCAGTGCTTGGGGGCAGGGGCAAGCTTTCTTT
.	.	TRBV12-3/TRBV12-4	TRBJ1-1	CASTLTGLSTEAFF	TGTGCCAGCACCCTTACAGGGCTGAGCACTGAAGCTTTCTTT
.	.	TRBV4-3	TRBJ2-7	CASSQGVSGYEQYF	TGCGCCAGCAGCCAAGGCGTCAGCGGCTACGAGCAGTACTTC
.	.	TRBV20-1	TRBJ1-1	CSANRPNRNTEAFF	TGCAGTGCCAACCGACCAAACAGGAACACTGAAGCTTTCTTT
.	.	TRBV27	TRBJ2-3	CASSLSRPEDTQYF	TGTGCCAGCAGTTTATCCCGGCCAGAGGATACGCAGTATTTT
.	.	TRBV18	TRBJ2-5	CASSPRDPRETQYF	TGTGCCAGCTCACCACGGGACCCCCGCGAGACCCAGTACTTC
.	few	TRBV4-2	TRBJ1-1	CASSQEGTNTEAFF	TGTGCCAGCAGCCAAGAGGGGACCAACACTGAAGCTTTCTTT
.	few	TRBV12-3/TRBV12-4	TRBJ2-1	CASSLGAQFF	TGTGCCAGCAGTTTAGGGGCACAGTTCTTC
.	few	TRBV27	TRBJ1-5	CASSLYTGSNQPQHF	TGTGCCAGCAGTTTATATACAGGGAGCAATCAGCCCCAGCATTTT
.	few	TRBV4-3	TRBJ2-1	CASSQGLAGRLRGEQFF	TGCGCCAGCAGCCAAGGCCTAGCCGGGCGACTTCGGGGTGAGCAGTTCTTC
.	.	TRBV7-8	TRBJ2-5	CASSLEPGVRETQYF	TGTGCCAGCAGCTTAGAGCCGGGAGTGAGAGAGACCCAGTACTTC
.	.	TRBV15	TRBJ2-1	CATSRGGVNEQFF	TGTGCCACCAGCAGAGGGGGGGTCAATGAGCAGTTCTTC
TRBD1	few	TRBV24-1	TRBJ2-3	CATSESDREIADTQYF	TGTGCCACCAGTGAAAGTGACAGGGAGATAGCAGATACGCAGTATTTT
.	few	TRBV7-9	TRBJ1-4	CASSLMQGLETNEKLFF	TGTGCCAGCAGCCTAATGCAGGGATTGGAAACTAATGAAAAACTGTTTTTT
TRBD2	few	TRBV5-1	TRBJ2-3	CASSLDSGGARTDTQYF	TGCGCCAGCAGCTTGGATAGCGGGGGGGCCCGCACAGATACGCAGTATTTT
.	few	TRBV10-3	TRBJ2-7	CAISESETLYEQYF	TGTGCCATCAGTGAAAGCGAGACACTCTACGAGCAGTACTTC
.	.	TRBV6-6	TRBJ2-1	CASRPRLETYNEQFF	TGTGCCAGCAGGCCCAGGCTCGAAACTTACAATGAGCAGTTCTTC
TRBD1	.	TRBV20-1	TRBJ1-4	CSASKGGVSEKLFF	TGCAGTGCTAGCAAAGGGGGCGTTAGTGAAAAACTGTTTTTT
.	.	TRBV7-3	TRBJ1-1	CASSFQGFGTEAFF	TGTGCCAGCAGCTTCCAGGGTTTCGGCACTGAAGCTTTCTTT
TRBD1	few	TRBV7-2	TRBJ1-1	CASTHVGQGVLAEAFF	TGTGCCAGCACCCATGTCGGGCAGGGGGTTTTAGCTGAAGCTTTCTTT
.	few	TRBV24-1	TRBJ2-3	CATSDVTLSTDTQYF	TGTGCCACCAGTGACGTGACCCTTAGCACAGATACGCAGTATTTT
TRBD1	many	TRBV11-3	TRBJ2-1	CASSSGQGKYNEQFF	TGTGCCAGCAGCTCAGGACAGGGAAAGTACAATGAGCAGTTCTTC
.	.	TRBV6-1	TRBJ1-3	CASSELGFGNTIYF	TGTGCCAGCAGTGAGCTCGGGTTTGGAAACACCATATATTTT
.	.	TRBV7-8	TRBJ2-7	CASLDGLYEQYF	TGTGCCAGCCTTGACGGACTCTACGAGCAGTACTTC
.	few	TRBV4-1	TRBJ1-1	CASSQVGSAAGGTEAFF	TGCGCCAGCAGCCAAGTAGGCTCAGCGGCGGGGGGGACTGAAGCTTTCTTT
.	.	TRBV25-1	TRBJ2-1	CASRRGFREQFF	TGTGCCAGCAGAAGGGGATTCAGGGAGCAGTTCTTC
TRBD2	.	TRBV27	TRBJ2-2	CASSLSGGRADTGELFF	TGTGCCAGCAGTTTATCGGGCGGGAGGGCGGACACCGGGGAGCTGTTTTTT
TRBD1	.	TRBV7-8	TRBJ1-4	CASSLTRRGLFQTNEKLFF	TGTGCCAGCAGCTTAACAAGGAGGGGGCTATTCCAAACTAATGAAAAACTGTTTTTT
TRBD1	few	TRBV7-9	TRBJ1-1	CASTRDSRAFF	TGTGCCAGCACCCGGGACAGTCGGGCTTTCTTT
TRBD1	.	TRBV28	TRBJ1-1	CASSYYRGFTEAFF	TGTGCCAGCAGTTACTACAGGGGGTTCACTGAAGCTTTCTTT
TRBD2	.	TRBV30	TRBJ2-1	CAWSFTRTSGGGEQFF	TGTGCCTGGAGCTTCACCCGGACTAGCGGGGGGGGTGAGCAGTTCTTC
TRBD2	.	TRBV6-6	TRBJ2-2	CASSPVLAGVGELFF	TGTGCCAGCAGCCCAGTTCTAGCGGGAGTTGGGGAGCTGTTTTTT
TRBD2	many	TRBV20-1	TRBJ2-3	CSAPPPGLAGLGTDTQYF	TGCAGTGCTCCTCCCCCGGGACTAGCGGGACTGGGCACAGATACGCAGTATTTT
TRBD1	few	TRBV6-6	TRBJ1-4	CASSDRGANEKLFF	TGTGCCAGCAGTGACAGGGGAGCTAATGAAAAACTGTTTTTT